A single sample gave rise to the 15 T cell receptor beta chains below, sequenced in a study of T cells in Graves' hyperthyroidism and ophthalmopathy. From RNA transcripts, TCR beta CDR3 regions were amplified. Initially, a first-round RT-PCR of the TCR CDR3 employed the HTBI primer set. TCRdb analysed the multiplex PCR reads with MiXCR anew, one entry per CDR3 protein. The data hold about 590,000 distinct CDR3 sequences, with roughly 14% observed a single time. The sequenced material came from blood. These receptors originate from a woman aged 25 to 45 with Graves' hyperthyroidism.

V is TRBV2 and J is TRBJ1-1, with TRBD1 matching 8 bases. V was clipped by 6 bases and J by 7 bases; unmatched bases: 1. This CDR3 spans 11 amino acids. CDR1 is SNHLY and CDR2 is FYNNEI in the germline V gene. CDR3 sequence (DNA): TGTGCCAGCAGGGGACAGGTTGAAGCTTTCTTT. Amino acid sequence: CASRGQVEAFF.

In its sample, this clonotype was seen many times. The rearrangement links TRBV18 to TRBJ2-2; D unresolved. Per the germline V gene, CDR1 is KGHSH and CDR2 is LQKENI. CDR3 size: 16 residues. Trimming left V 6 bases short and J 5 bases short, with 19 bases between. CDR3: CASSARAGSDTGELFF. CDR3 DNA: TGTGCCAGCTCGGCCCGCGCCGGCAGCGATACCGGGGAGCTGTTTTTT.

The chain carries TRBV4-3 and TRBJ2-7; D unresolved. The V and J ends lost 0 bases and 0 bases respectively, with 9 bases between them. Looked up from germline, CDR1 is LGHNA and CDR2 is YSLEER. This CDR3 comprises 15 residues. CDR3 residues: CASSQELRSSYEQYF. The CDR3 coding sequence is TGCGCCAGCAGCCAAGAACTCCGCAGCTCCTACGAGCAGTACTTC.

In this sample, this clonotype turned up many times. The chain employs TRBV30 and TRBJ2-7, with D unclear. This CDR3 has 11 residues. V gave up 2 bases and J gave up 4 bases, with 6 bases separating them. Germline values: CDR1 GTSNPN, CDR2 SVGIG (reference sequence). CDR3 region: CAWSMSYEQYF. CDR3 nucleotides: TGTGCCTGGAGTATGTCTTACGAGCAGTACTTC.

This clonotype has just a few counts. V and J are TRBV18 and TRBJ2-7; a possible D gene is TRBD2 (6 bases). The CDR3 totals 14 residues. Germline V CDR1 and CDR2: KGHSH, LQKENI. V lost 5 bases, J lost 5 bases, and 16 bases lay in between. The CDR3 loop reads CASSTGLLLDEQYF. The CDR3 DNA reads as TGTGCCAGCTCAACGGGACTGCTCTTGGACGAGCAGTACTTC.

As for this clonotype: With a much larger clone just one base away, this may be a read error. V usage is TRBV11-1 and J usage is TRBJ2-7; 7 bases are a match to TRBD2. The J segment lost 6 bases and the V segment lost 3 bases, leaving 5 bases of the junction unmatched. This CDR3 contains 13 residues. Per the germline V gene, CDR1 is SGHAT and CDR2 is FQDESV (reference sequence). The CDR3 region is CASSFETGGEQYF. The CDR3 bases are TGTGCCAGCAGCTTTGAAACGGGAGGCGAGCAGTACTTC.

The chain combines TRBV6-2 or TRBV6-3 with TRBJ2-2; D uncertain. The V gene's germline CDR1 is MNHEY and CDR2 SVGEGT. The ends were cut back, 3 bases at V and 0 bases at J, with 20 bases in the middle. CDR3 length: 19 residues. The CDR3 DNA reads TGTGCCAGCAGTTATAATTCGGCGCACCGCATACCGAACACCGGGGAGCTGTTTTTT. Amino acids: CASSYNSAHRIPNTGELFF.

This clonotype was seen at least ten times. The chain is built from TRBV6-2 or TRBV6-3 and TRBJ2-3, with D possibly being TRBD1 (6 bases). This CDR3 has 14 residues. Germline V gene data show CDR1 as MNHEY and CDR2 as SVGEGT. V was cut by 4 bases and J by 6 bases, with 14 bases left in between. The CDR3 nucleotides read TGTGCCAGCAGTTCGACCGGGACACTGGATACGCAGTATTTT. The encoded protein is CASSSTGTLDTQYF.

At least ten counts were recorded for this clonotype. The chain joins TRBV6-1 to TRBJ2-1; D perhaps matches TRBD2 (5 bases). The CDR3 extends over 14 amino acids. CDR1 and CDR2 (germline): MNHNS, SASEGT. Trimming left V 5 bases short and J 8 bases short, with 16 bases between. The CDR3 loop reads CASSKTVGVHEQFF. The CDR3 nucleotides read TGTGCCAGCAGTAAGACCGTCGGGGTGCATGAGCAGTTCTTC.

This clonotype turned up a few times. It may be a read error: a sequence one base away is much more abundant. Here the CDR3 omits its conserved ending phenylalanine or tryptophan, so a read error is the likely source. V is TRBV7-3 and J is TRBJ2-3, with D possibly matching TRBD2 (6 bases). V lost 0 bases and J 2 bases, leaving 9 bases between the germline ends. Germline V CDR1 and CDR2: SGHTA, FQGTGA. The CDR3 totals 15 residues. The CDR3 DNA reads TGTGCCAGCAGCTTAACTAGCGGCTACACAGATACGCAGTATCTT. Translated: CASSLTSGYTDTQYL.

This rearrangement joins TRBV12-3 or TRBV12-4 to TRBJ1-1, with D possibly TRBD1 on 5 matching bases. V was pared by 11 bases and J by 3 bases, with 16 bases between. This CDR3 contains 13 residues. The CDR3 region has the DNA TGTGCCTCCGGGGGGGGGTTGCACACTGAAGCTTTCTTT. Translated, it gives CASGGGLHTEAFF.

In this sample, this clonotype turned up many times. The chain joins TRBV28 to TRBJ2-7, with D perhaps matching TRBD2 (6 bases). The CDR3 covers 16 residues. Trimming left V 6 bases short and J 3 bases short, with 21 bases between. CDR1 is MDHEN, CDR2 SYDVKM, per germline. CDR3 sequence (DNA): TGTGCCAGCAGCTTGCGGGATGGGTCGGGGGTCTACGAGCAGTACTTC. It encodes CASSLRDGSGVYEQYF.

The gene calls are TRBV5-6 and TRBJ2-7, with TRBD2 matching 14 bases. Germline loops: CDR1 SGHDT, CDR2 YYEEEE. CDR3 size: 16 residues. The ends lost 3 bases at V and 5 bases at J; junction bases unmatched: 7. The CDR3 region has the DNA TGTGCCAGCAGCTGGGGACCGGGACTAGCGGGAGACGAGCAGTACTTC. It specifies CASSWGPGLAGDEQYF. Drawing the rest from reference TRBV5-6 and TRBJ2-7, the complete variable domain is DAGVTQSPTHLIKTRGQQVTLRCSPKSGHDTVSWYQQALGQGPQFIFQYYEEEERQRGNFPDRFSGHQFPNYSSELNVNALLLGDSALYLCASSWGPGLAGDEQYFGPGTRLTVT.

The J gene is TRBJ2-3, the V gene TRBV20-1, with D possibly TRBD2 on 7 matching bases. Per the germline V gene, CDR1 is DFQATT and CDR2 is SNEGSKA (reference sequence). The CDR3 is made up of 13 amino acids. V was shortened by 8 bases and J by 2 bases, with 14 bases between the two germline ends. The CDR3 loop reads CSLWGGFTDTQYF. The CDR3 DNA reads as TGCAGTCTGTGGGGGGGCTTCACAGATACGCAGTATTTT.

This clonotype was seen many times. V gene TRBV27 combines with J gene TRBJ2-3, with 10 bases lining up with TRBD1. Germline CDR1 and CDR2: MNHEY and SMNVEV (reference sequence). The CDR3 runs 14 residues. V was pared by 7 bases and J by 3 bases, with 4 bases of the junction left unmatched. The chain's CDR3 is CASIRQGATDTQYF. CDR3 coding DNA: TGTGCCAGCATTCGACAGGGGGCAACAGATACGCAGTATTTT.